This note documents a single T cell receptor (beta chain) sequence. The antigen remains undetermined. This sample was included in a study of T cells in tuberculosis. At the level of the study: The T cells targeted glucose monomycolate, a mycobacterial lipid, via CD1B. A South African cohort included IGRA-negative adolescents, latently infected IGRA-positive adolescents and adults with active tuberculosis.

Findings and caveats of the study: Active tuberculosis alpha repertoires lay closer to GMM-specific TCRs than controls'. The TCR-beta difference was not significant; alpha differences partly reflected length.

Produced via immunoSEQ multiplex PCR; TCRdb's table is partial and in-frame only. In the table there are about 34,000 clones, 90% to 95% of which are singletons. CDR3 length equals 15 residues. Trimming stripped 8 bases from V and 5 bases from J, with 21 bases between. Germline CDR1 reads MDHEN; CDR2 reads SYDVKM. J is TRBJ1-1 and V is TRBV28; no firm D call. What was sequenced was PBMCs. This receptor was obtained from a donor between 10 and 29 years old with latent tuberculosis or without tuberculosis infection. The chain's CDR3 is CASGGPAGGRTEAFF. CDR3 nucleotide sequence: TGTGCCAGCGGAGGACCGGCCGGAGGTCGGACTGAAGCTTTCTTT.